These T cell receptor beta chains were read from a single sample in a study of shared clonotypes between healthy human individuals. Produced via immunoSEQ multiplex PCR; TCRdb's table is partial and in-frame only. The sample holds around 600,000 clones, approximately 96% seen once. The specimen was naive CD8+ T cells sorted from blood. Receptors were obtained from a woman in her thirties in good health. The conserved cysteine and the conserved F or W are not part of the CDR3 here. Some rows have no size entry. The others give once, few or many, or a class for an expanded clone.

size	V	J	CDR3
.	TRBV30	TRBJ2-3	AWSVGSGADTQY
.	TRBV7-8	TRBJ1-5	ASRTGGGDTSNQPQH
.	TRBV7-9	TRBJ2-3	ASSLYPDTQY
once	TRBV7-9	TRBJ1-6	ASKLSPNSPLH
.	TRBV13	TRBJ2-2	ASSRSQGPGELF
.	TRBV28	TRBJ2-7	ASSFPLRSPTSGYEQY
.	TRBV19	TRBJ2-7	ASSISGLAGYEQY
once	TRBV6-1	TRBJ2-7	ASSDSSYEQY
once	TRBV27	TRBJ1-5	ASSYRGSGQPQH
once	TRBV4-1	TRBJ2-1	ASSSGGQGKNEQF
.	TRBV10-3	TRBJ1-1	AIRQGANDRTEAF
.	TRBV15	TRBJ2-1	ATSRVLGGRNEQF
.	TRBV27	TRBJ2-1	ASSLLAGNNEQF
.	TRBV30	TRBJ2-1	AVNAGRGYNEQF
.	TRBV7-9	TRBJ2-7	ASSLPGGREGYEQY
.	TRBV7-8	TRBJ2-3	ASSLEAGAKTDTQY
.	TRBV11-2	TRBJ2-7	ASSLGTGRVTYEQY
.	TRBV5-1	TRBJ1-1	ASSLAQGRTEAF